These 17 T cell receptor beta chains were sequenced from one sample in a study of T cell repertoires in cytomegalovirus infection. One entry per CDR3 protein, called by TCRdb with MiXCR from the reads. The table has about 530,000 distinct CDR3 sequences, 26% seen once. The sequenced sample was PBMCs. The receptors shown here come from a human donor in good health (CMV status not recorded). Some clones in this sample may be carry-over from other donors' samples.

The genes are TRBV28 and TRBJ1-2; TRBD1 might be the D (5 bases). CDR1 and CDR2 from the germline V gene are MDHEN and SYDVKM. V dropped 6 bases and J dropped 4 bases, with 12 bases sitting between them. This CDR3 spans 13 amino acids. This CDR3 reads CASSQGTGYGYTF. In nucleotides, the CDR3 is TGTGCCAGCAGCCAAGGGACGGGCTATGGCTACACCTTC.

The rearrangement uses TRBV28 and TRBJ2-1; TRBD2 matches at 7 bases. The CDR3 runs to 14 residues. After removal of 6 bases from V and 5 bases from J, the junction contained 7 bases not matched to a gene. The germline V gene encodes CDR1 MDHEN and CDR2 SYDVKM. In DNA, the CDR3 is TGTGCCAGCAGGCCTAGCGGTTACGACAATGAGCAGTTCTTC. Its protein is CASRPSGYDNEQFF.

The chain joins TRBV30 to TRBJ2-3; 8 bases fit TRBD2. The CDR3 length is 17 residues. Trimming cost V 1 base and J 4 bases; bases outside gene matches: 13. Per the germline V gene, CDR1 is GTSNPN and CDR2 is SVGIG (reference sequence). CDR3 loop: CAWSAWVGGRYADTQYF. The CDR3 DNA sequence: TGTGCCTGGAGTGCCTGGGTGGGCGGGAGGTACGCAGATACGCAGTATTTT.

J is TRBJ1-1 and V is TRBV30, with a tentative D call TRBD1 (6 bases). CDR3 length equals 13 residues. Germline loops: CDR1 GTSNPN, CDR2 SVGIG (reference sequence). The V and J ends lost 4 bases and 5 bases respectively, with 14 bases between them. The CDR3 coding sequence is TGTGCCTGGACCCCCGCCAGGGGAACTGAAGCTTTCTTT. It encodes CAWTPARGTEAFF.

This clonotype came up a few times. The genes are TRBV6-4 and TRBJ2-4; D call uncertain. The V gene's germline CDR1 is MRHNA and CDR2 SNTAGT. The CDR3 is 13 amino acids. Trimming left V 3 bases short and J 7 bases short, with 10 bases between. As DNA, the CDR3 is TGTGCCAGCAGTGAGAGCCCCGGGAACATTCAGTACTTC. Translating gives CASSESPGNIQYF.

The chain links TRBV12-3 or TRBV12-4 to TRBJ1-1, with no clear D. This CDR3 comprises 15 residues. V lost 1 base, J lost 4 bases, and 13 bases lay in between. This chain's CDR3 is CASSLVEALSTEAFF. In nucleotides, the CDR3 is TGTGCCAGCAGTTTAGTTGAAGCACTGAGCACTGAAGCTTTCTTT.

This clonotype was detected a few times. CDR3 region: CASSPDRAGYGYTF. Here the CDR3 DNA reads TGTGCCAGCAGCCCAGACAGGGCAGGCTATGGCTACACCTTC. The chain couples TRBV13 to TRBJ1-2, with 7 bases aligning to TRBD1. The CDR3 sequence is 14 residues long. Germline V gene data show CDR1 as PRHDT and CDR2 as FYEKMQ (reference sequence). J was trimmed by 4 bases and V by 5 bases; bases with no gene match: 7.

The chain couples TRBV6-2 or TRBV6-3 to TRBJ2-1; D gene uncertain. CDR1 and CDR2 from the germline V gene are MNHEY and SVGEGT. The CDR3 contains 16 residues. V was pared by 2 bases and J by 4 bases, with 15 bases between. CDR3 protein: CASSYPPGIGYNEQFF. The DNA for the CDR3 is TGTGCCAGCAGTTACCCCCCGGGCATCGGTTACAATGAGCAGTTCTTC.

The J gene is TRBJ2-4, the V gene TRBV7-2; D not certain. V lost 0 bases and J lost 5, with 11 bases in between. From germline, CDR1 is SGHTA and CDR2 FQGNSA. The CDR3 totals 15 residues. The CDR3 coding sequence is TGTGCCAGCAGCTTAGCGCGAGCAGGCCAAAACATTCAGTACTTC. It translates to CASSLARAGQNIQYF.

The J gene is TRBJ2-3, the V gene TRBV11-2; 8 bases align to TRBD1. V trimming: 5 bases; J trimming: 1 base; junction bases outside the gene matches: 2. CDR3 length: 14 residues. CDR1 and CDR2 from the germline V gene are SGHAT and FQNNGV. The CDR3 here is CASSGQGRTDTQYF. Written as DNA, the CDR3 is TGTGCCAGCAGCGGACAGGGACGCACAGATACGCAGTATTTT.

The chain is built from TRBV28 and TRBJ2-1; TRBD2 matches 7 bases. The trim removed 1 base at V and 4 bases at J, leaving 22 bases unmatched. The CDR3 spans 21 residues. The germline CDR1 and CDR2 sequences are MDHEN and SYDVKM. The CDR3 region is CASSLFSTNTGGEENYNEQFF. The DNA for the CDR3 is TGTGCCAGCAGTTTATTCTCGACCAATACTGGGGGGGAGGAGAATTACAATGAGCAGTTCTTC.

CDR3: CASSGRTGTNIQYF. The CDR3 region has the DNA TGTGCCAGCAGCGGAAGGACAGGGACCAACATTCAGTACTTC. V usage is TRBV7-9 and J usage is TRBJ2-4; TRBD1 aligns across 8 bases. This CDR3 is built from 14 residues. J gave up 7 bases and V 5 bases, and 7 bases lay outside the gene matches. CDR1 is SEHNR, CDR2 FQNEAQ, per germline (reference sequence).

The gene calls are TRBV5-5 and TRBJ2-2; 8 bases line up with TRBD1. V dropped 4 bases and J dropped 0; count of bases not matched to a gene: 11. The CDR3 extends over 18 amino acids. Germline V gene lookup returns CDR1 SGHKS and CDR2 YYEKEE (reference sequence). The CDR3 loop reads CASSIRRTGRANTGELFF. The CDR3 coding sequence is TGTGCCAGCAGCATCCGACGGACAGGGCGCGCGAACACCGGGGAGCTGTTTTTT.

The chain uses TRBV7-6 and TRBJ1-2; D perhaps matches TRBD1 (5 bases). The V gene's germline CDR1 is SGHVS and CDR2 FNYEAQ. V lost 4 bases and J lost 1, with 13 bases in between. This CDR3 has 15 residues. The CDR3, as DNA: TGTGCCAGCAGCTCCCCCGGGACCAATAACTATGGCTACACCTTC. This encodes CASSSPGTNNYGYTF.

The chain is built from TRBV20-1 and TRBJ2-3; 13 bases match TRBD2. V lost 4 bases and J lost 2; bases outside the gene matches: 6. The CDR3 is 16 residues long. CDR1 and CDR2 (germline): DFQATT, SNEGSKA (reference sequence). CDR3 residues: CSATSGTSGTTDTQYF. CDR3 DNA: TGCAGTGCTACATCCGGGACTAGCGGGACCACAGATACGCAGTATTTT.

Remarks on this clonotype: An end of the junction does not agree with germline; a read error may underlie this. This chain uses TRBV15 with TRBJ2-5; D not resolved. This CDR3 region has 18 residues. The germline gives CDR1 LNHNV, CDR2 YYDKDF (reference sequence). Here the CDR3 reads CATSRDPRIGLRQDTQYF. The DNA of the CDR3 is TGTGCCACCAGCAGAGATCCACGGATTGGGCTGCGGCAAGATACCCAGTACTTC.

This clonotype showed up many times. V gene TRBV11-2 combines with J gene TRBJ1-3; D is unresolved. The CDR3 loop spans 11 amino acids. Looked up from germline, CDR1 is SGHAT and CDR2 is FQNNGV. Trimming left V 8 bases short and J 4 bases short, with 6 bases between. Here the CDR3 reads CASAAGNTIYF. The CDR3 DNA reads as TGTGCCAGCGCGGCCGGAAACACCATATATTTT.